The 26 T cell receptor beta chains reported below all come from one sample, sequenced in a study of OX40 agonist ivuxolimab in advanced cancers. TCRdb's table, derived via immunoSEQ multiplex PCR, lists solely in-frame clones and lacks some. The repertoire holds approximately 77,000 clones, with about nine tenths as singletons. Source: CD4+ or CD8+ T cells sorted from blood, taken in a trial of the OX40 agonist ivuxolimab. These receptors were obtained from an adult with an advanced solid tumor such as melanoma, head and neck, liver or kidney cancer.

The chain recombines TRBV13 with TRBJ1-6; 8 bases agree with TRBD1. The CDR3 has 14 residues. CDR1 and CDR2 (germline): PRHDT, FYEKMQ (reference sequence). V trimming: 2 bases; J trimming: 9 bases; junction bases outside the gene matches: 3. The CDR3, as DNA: TGTGCCAGCAGCTTACAGGGGGCTGGTTCACCCCTCCACTTT. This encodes CASSLQGAGSPLHF.

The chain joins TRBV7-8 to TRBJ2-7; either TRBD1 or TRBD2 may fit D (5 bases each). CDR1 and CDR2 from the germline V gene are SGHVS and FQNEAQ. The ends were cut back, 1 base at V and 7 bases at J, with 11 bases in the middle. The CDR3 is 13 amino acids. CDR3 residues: CASSLGQEGEQYF. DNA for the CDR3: TGTGCCAGCAGCTTAGGCCAAGAGGGGGAGCAGTACTTC.

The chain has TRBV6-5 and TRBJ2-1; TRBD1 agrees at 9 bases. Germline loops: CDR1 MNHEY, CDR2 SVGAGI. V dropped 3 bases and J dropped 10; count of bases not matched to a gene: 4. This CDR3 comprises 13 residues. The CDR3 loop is CASSYDRGWEQFF. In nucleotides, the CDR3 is TGTGCCAGCAGTTATGACAGGGGGTGGGAGCAGTTCTTC.

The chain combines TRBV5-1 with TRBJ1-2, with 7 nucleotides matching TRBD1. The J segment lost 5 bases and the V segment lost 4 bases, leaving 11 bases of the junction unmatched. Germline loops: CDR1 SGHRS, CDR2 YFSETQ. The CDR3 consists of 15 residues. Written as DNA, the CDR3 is TGCGCCAGCAGCGGGGGGCCGGGACAGACTTATGGCTACACCTTC. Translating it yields CASSGGPGQTYGYTF. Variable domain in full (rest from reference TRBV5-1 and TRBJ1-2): KAGVTQTPRYLIKTRGQQVTLSCSPISGHRSVSWYQQTPGQGLQFLFEYFSETQRNKGNFPGRFSGRQFSNSRSEMNVSTLELGDSALYLCASSGGPGQTYGYTFGSGTRLTVV.

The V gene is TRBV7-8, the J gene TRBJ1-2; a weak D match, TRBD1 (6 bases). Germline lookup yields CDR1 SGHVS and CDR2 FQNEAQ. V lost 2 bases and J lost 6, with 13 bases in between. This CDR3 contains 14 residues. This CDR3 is CASSLLGTTDGYTF. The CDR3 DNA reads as TGTGCCAGCAGCTTACTGGGGACAACGGATGGCTACACCTTC.

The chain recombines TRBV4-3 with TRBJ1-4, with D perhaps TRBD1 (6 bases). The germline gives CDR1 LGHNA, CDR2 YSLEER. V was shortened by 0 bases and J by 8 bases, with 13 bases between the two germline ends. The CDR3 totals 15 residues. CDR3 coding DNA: TGCGCCAGCAGCCAAGATCAGGGGTCCGGCGAAAAACTGTTTTTT. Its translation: CASSQDQGSGEKLFF.

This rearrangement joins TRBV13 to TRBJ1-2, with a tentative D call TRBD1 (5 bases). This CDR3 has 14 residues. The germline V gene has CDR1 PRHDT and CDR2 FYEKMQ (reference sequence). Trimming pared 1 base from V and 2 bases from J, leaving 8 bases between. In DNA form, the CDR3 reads TGTGCCAGCAGCTTAGAACAGGAGAACTATGGCTACACCTTC. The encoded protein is CASSLEQENYGYTF.

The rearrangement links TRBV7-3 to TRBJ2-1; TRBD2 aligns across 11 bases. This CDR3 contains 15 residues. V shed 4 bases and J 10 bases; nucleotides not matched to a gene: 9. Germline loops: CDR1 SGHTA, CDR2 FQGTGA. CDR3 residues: CASSSGLAGVGEQFF. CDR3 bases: TGTGCCAGCAGCTCCGGACTAGCGGGCGTCGGGGAGCAGTTCTTC.

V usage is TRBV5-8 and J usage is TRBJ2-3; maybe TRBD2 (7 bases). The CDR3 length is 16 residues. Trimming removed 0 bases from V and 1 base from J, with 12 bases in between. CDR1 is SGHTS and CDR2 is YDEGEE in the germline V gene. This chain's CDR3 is CASSLAQGRGTDTQYF. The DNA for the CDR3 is TGTGCCAGCAGCTTGGCTCAGGGGAGGGGCACAGATACGCAGTATTTT. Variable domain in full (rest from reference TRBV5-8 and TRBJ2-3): EAGVTQSPTHLIKTRGQQATLRCSPISGHTSVYWYQQALGLGLQFLLWYDEGEERNRGNFPPRFSGRQFPNYSSELNVNALELEDSALYLCASSLAQGRGTDTQYFGPGTRLTVL.

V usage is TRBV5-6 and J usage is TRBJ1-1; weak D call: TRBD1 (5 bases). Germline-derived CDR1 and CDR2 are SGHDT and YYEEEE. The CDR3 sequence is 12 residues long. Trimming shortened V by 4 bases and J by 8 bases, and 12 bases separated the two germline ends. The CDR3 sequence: CASSVQGTEAFF. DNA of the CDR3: TGTGCCAGCAGCGTTCAAGGGACGGAAGCTTTCTTT.

This chain's CDR3 is CAWSFLQGQHEQYF. CDR3 DNA: TGTGCCTGGAGTTTTCTCCAGGGTCAGCACGAGCAGTACTTC. The chain carries TRBV30 and TRBJ2-7; a weak D match, TRBD1 (5 bases). Germline V gene data show CDR1 as GTSNPN and CDR2 as SVGIG (reference sequence). The germline V and J ends were trimmed by 2 bases and 5 bases, with 16 bases remaining between them. CDR3 size: 14 residues.

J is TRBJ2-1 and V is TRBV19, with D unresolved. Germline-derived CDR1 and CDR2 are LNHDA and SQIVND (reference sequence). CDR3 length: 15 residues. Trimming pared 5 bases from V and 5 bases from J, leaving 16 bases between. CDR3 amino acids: CASSPGPRIHNEQFF. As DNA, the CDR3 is TGTGCCAGTAGTCCAGGCCCTAGGATCCACAATGAGCAGTTCTTC.

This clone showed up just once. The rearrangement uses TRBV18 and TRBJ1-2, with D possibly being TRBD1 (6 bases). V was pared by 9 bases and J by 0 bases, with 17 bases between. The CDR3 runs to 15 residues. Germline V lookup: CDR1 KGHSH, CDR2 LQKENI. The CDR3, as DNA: TGTGCCAGACCAATCTCGGACAGACCTAACTATGGCTACACCTTC. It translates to CARPISDRPNYGYTF.

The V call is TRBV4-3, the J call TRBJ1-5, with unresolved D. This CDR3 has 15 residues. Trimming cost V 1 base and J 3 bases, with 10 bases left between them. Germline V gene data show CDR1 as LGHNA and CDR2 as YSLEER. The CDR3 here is CASSQGIGSNQPQHF. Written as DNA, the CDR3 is TGCGCCAGCAGCCAAGGGATTGGGTCCAATCAGCCCCAGCATTTT.

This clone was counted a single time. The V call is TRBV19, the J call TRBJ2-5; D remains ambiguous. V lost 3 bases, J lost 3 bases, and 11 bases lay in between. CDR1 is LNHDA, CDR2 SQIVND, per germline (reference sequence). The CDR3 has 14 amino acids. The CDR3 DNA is TGTGCCAGTAGTATCTTGGACGGTGAAGAGACCCAGTACTTC. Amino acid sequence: CASSILDGEETQYF.

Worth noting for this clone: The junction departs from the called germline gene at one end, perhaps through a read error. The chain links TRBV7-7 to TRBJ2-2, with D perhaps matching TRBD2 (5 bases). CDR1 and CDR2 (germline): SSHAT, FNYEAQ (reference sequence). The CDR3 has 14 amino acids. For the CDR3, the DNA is TGTGCTAGCAGCCCCGGCATAGAGGGCGGGGAGCTGTTTTTT. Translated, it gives CASSPGIEGGELFF.

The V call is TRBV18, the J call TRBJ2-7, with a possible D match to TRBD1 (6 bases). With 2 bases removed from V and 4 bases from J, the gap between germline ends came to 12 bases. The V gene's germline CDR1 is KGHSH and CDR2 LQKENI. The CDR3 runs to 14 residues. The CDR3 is CASSPKTGNYEQYF. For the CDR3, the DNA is TGTGCCAGCTCACCAAAAACAGGGAATTACGAGCAGTACTTC. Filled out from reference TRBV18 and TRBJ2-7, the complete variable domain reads NAGVMQNPRHLVRRRGQEARLRCSPMKGHSHVYWYRQLPEEGLKFMVYLQKENIIDESGMPKERFSAEFPKEGPSILRIQQVVRGDSAAYFCASSPKTGNYEQYFGPGTRLTVT.

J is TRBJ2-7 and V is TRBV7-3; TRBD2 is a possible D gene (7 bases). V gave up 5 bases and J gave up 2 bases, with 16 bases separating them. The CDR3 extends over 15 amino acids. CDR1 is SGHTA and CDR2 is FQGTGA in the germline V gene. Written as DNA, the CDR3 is TGTGCCAGCAGCGCCGGCGGGGGCAGAACCTACGAGCAGTACTTC. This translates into CASSAGGGRTYEQYF.

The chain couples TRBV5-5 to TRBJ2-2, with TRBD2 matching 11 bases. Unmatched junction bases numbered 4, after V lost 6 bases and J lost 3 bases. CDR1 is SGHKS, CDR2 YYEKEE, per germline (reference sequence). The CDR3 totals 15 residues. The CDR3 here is CASTRTSGYTGELFF. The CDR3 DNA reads TGTGCCAGCACTCGGACTAGCGGGTACACCGGGGAGCTGTTTTTT.

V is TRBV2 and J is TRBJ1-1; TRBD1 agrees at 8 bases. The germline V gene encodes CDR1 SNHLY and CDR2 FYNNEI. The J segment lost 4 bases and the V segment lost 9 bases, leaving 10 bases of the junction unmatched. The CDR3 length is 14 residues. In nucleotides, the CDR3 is TGTGCCAGGGGGAAGGGTACAGGGGGCACTGAAGCTTTCTTT. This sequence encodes CARGKGTGGTEAFF.

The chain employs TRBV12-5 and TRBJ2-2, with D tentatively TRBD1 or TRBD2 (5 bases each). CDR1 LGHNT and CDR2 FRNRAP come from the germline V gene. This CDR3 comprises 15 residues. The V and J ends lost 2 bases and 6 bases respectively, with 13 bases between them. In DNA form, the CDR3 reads TGTGCTAGTGGTTTGCTCCTTCAGGGAGCCGGGGAGCTGTTTTTT. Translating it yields CASGLLLQGAGELFF.

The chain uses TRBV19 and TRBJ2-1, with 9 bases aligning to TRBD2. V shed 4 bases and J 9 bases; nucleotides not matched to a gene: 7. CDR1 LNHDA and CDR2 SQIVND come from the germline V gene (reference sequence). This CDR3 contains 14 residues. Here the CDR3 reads CASSSGRAQFEQFF. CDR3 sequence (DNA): TGTGCCAGTAGTAGCGGGAGGGCCCAGTTTGAGCAGTTCTTC.

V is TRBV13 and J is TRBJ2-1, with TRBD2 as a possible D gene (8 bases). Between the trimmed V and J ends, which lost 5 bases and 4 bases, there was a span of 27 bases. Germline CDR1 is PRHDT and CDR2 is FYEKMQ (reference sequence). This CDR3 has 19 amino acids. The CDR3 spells CASSLRDRGEREPYNEQFF. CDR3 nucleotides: TGTGCCAGCAGCCTCCGGGACAGAGGGGAGCGGGAGCCGTACAATGAGCAGTTCTTC.

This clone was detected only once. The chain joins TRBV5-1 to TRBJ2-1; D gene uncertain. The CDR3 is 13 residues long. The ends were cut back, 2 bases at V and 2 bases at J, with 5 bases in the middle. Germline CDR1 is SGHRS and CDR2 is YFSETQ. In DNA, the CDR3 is TGCGCCAGCAGCTTTAGTCCCTACAATGAGCAGTTCTTC. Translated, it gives CASSFSPYNEQFF.

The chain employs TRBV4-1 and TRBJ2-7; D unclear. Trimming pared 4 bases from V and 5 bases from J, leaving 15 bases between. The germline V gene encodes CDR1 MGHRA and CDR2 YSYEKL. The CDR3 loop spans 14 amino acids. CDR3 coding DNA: TGCGCCAGCAGCCGAGGCCCAGATCCTAACGAGCAGTACTTC. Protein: CASSRGPDPNEQYF.

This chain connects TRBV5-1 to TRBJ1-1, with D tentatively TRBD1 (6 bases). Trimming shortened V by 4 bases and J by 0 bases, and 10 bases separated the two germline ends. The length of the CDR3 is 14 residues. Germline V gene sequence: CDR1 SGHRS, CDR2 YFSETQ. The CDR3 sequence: CASSIQGMNTEAFF. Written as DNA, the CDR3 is TGCGCCAGCAGCATACAGGGTATGAACACTGAAGCTTTCTTT.